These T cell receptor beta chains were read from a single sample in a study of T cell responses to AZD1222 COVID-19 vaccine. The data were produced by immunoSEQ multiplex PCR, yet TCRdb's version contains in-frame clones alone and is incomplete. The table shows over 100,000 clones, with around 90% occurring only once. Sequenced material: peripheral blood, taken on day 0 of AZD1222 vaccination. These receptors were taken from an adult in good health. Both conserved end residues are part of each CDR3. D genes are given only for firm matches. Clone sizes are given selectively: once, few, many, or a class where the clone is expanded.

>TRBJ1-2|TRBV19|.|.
CASRRGVQMRAYGYTF
TGTGCCAGTAGGCGGGGTGTACAGATGCGGGCCTATGGCTACACCTTC
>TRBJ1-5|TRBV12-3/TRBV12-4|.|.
CASSLGQPQHF
TGTGCCAGCAGTCTGGGACAGCCCCAGCATTTT
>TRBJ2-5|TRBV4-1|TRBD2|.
CASSQVRGSAGGSETQYF
TGCGCCAGCAGCCAAGTGAGAGGATCGGCGGGAGGGTCAGAGACCCAGTACTTC
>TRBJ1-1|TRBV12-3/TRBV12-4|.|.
CASSFESNTEAFF
TGTGCCAGCAGTTTTGAGTCGAACACTGAAGCTTTCTTT
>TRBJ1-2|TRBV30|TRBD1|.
CAWTGGANYGYTF
TGTGCCTGGACAGGGGGCGCTAACTATGGCTACACCTTC
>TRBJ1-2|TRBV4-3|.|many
CASSQDLGLPSHPNYGYTF
TGCGCCAGCAGCCAAGATCTCGGTCTACCCAGCCATCCTAACTATGGCTACACCTTC
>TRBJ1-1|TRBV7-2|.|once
CASSPTRDILAEAFF
TGTGCCAGCAGCCCCACGCGGGACATCCTAGCTGAAGCTTTCTTT
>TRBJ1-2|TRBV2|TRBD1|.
CASSEDRAPHGYTF
TGTGCCAGCAGTGAGGACAGGGCTCCCCATGGCTACACCTTC
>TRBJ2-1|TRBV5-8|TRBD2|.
CASSPYSGRVYNEQFF
TGTGCCAGCAGCCCGTATAGCGGGAGGGTCTACAATGAGCAGTTCTTC
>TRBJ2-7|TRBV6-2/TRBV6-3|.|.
CASSSTREAPKQYF
TGTGCCAGCAGCTCGACGAGAGAGGCCCCTAAGCAGTACTTC
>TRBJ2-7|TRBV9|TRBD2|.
CASSAATSGGSYEQYF
TGTGCCAGCAGCGCCGCAACTAGCGGGGGCTCCTACGAGCAGTACTTC
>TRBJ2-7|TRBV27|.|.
CASSEPGISYEQYF
TGTGCCAGCAGTGAGCCAGGCATCTCCTACGAGCAGTACTTC